These 28 T cell receptor beta chains were sequenced from one sample in a study of blood T cells in healthy people across ages. PCR was performed a second time for 7 to 11 cycles using a sample-barcoded 5' primer and a J-beta primer mix. TCRdb re-called the 5' RACE reads through MiXCR, storing one row per CDR3 protein. The data show approximately 1,700,000 distinct CDR3 sequences, around 42% seen once. Material: blood. Receptor source: a human donor in good health.

This clonotype turned up a few times. Its ends do not fully match the called genes, so a read error is possible. The V gene is TRBV7-2, the J gene TRBJ2-7, with D possibly being TRBD1 (6 bases). Looked up from germline, CDR1 is SGHTA and CDR2 is FQGNSA. The length of the CDR3 is 14 residues. CDR3 residues: CAGSPLGRDNEQYF. CDR3 sequence (DNA): TGTGCCGGCAGCCCCCTGGGCAGGGACAACGAGCAGTACTTC.

This clonotype was seen a few times. The chain combines TRBV28 with TRBJ2-7, with TRBD1 as a possible D gene (5 bases). Per germline, CDR1 MDHEN and CDR2 SYDVKM. Trimming cost V 5 bases and J 1 base, with 15 bases left between them. The CDR3 runs 15 residues. The CDR3 region has the DNA TGTGCCAGCAGTCCCCAGGGCTTTTTGTCCTACGAGCAGTACTTC. Translated: CASSPQGFLSYEQYF.

The chain recombines TRBV5-1 with TRBJ1-3, with 7 bases that match TRBD1. This CDR3 has 16 residues. From germline, CDR1 is SGHRS and CDR2 YFSETQ. V lost 0 bases, J lost 1 base, and 4 bases stayed unmatched. The CDR3 reads CASSLVARGSGNTIYF. The CDR3 region has the DNA TGCGCCAGCAGCTTGGTGGCCAGGGGGTCTGGAAACACCATATATTTT.

J is TRBJ1-2 and V is TRBV7-2; D is ambiguous. The length of the CDR3 is 13 residues. Germline loops: CDR1 SGHTA, CDR2 FQGNSA. Trimming shortened V by 5 bases and J by 4 bases, and 11 bases separated the two germline ends. The CDR3 is CASSPEAFYGYTF. Here the CDR3 DNA reads TGTGCCAGCAGCCCTGAGGCTTTCTATGGCTACACCTTC.

This clonotype turned up a few times. The chain combines TRBV4-2 with TRBJ2-7; 7 nucleotides align to TRBD2. Germline V gene lookup returns CDR1 LGHNA and CDR2 YNFKEQ. The CDR3 is 16 residues long. Trimming removed 0 bases from V and 4 bases from J; junction bases left unmatched: 9. The CDR3 DNA reads as TGTGCCAGCAGCCAAGATGCGGGGGAGGGGAAGTACGAGCAGTACTTC. It codes for CASSQDAGEGKYEQYF.

The V gene is TRBV20-1, the J gene TRBJ1-2; TRBD1 matches at 11 bases. CDR1 and CDR2 from the germline V gene are DFQATT and SNEGSKA (reference sequence). This CDR3 contains 14 residues. With V trimmed by 1 base and J by 6 bases, 4 bases remained unmatched. The CDR3 sequence is CSARGGQGAHGYTF. CDR3 coding DNA: TGCAGTGCTAGAGGTGGACAGGGGGCCCATGGCTACACCTTC.

The chain is built from TRBV7-3 and TRBJ2-1; D ambiguous. The CDR3 extends over 16 amino acids. Looked up from germline, CDR1 is SGHTA and CDR2 is FQGTGA. V was clipped by 1 base and J by 5 bases, with 15 bases between them. The CDR3 DNA sequence: TGTGCCAGCAGCTTAAGTCGGTCGAAGGCCAACAATGAGCAGTTCTTC. This sequence encodes CASSLSRSKANNEQFF.

The genes are TRBV7-9 and TRBJ2-7; 8 bases line up with TRBD2. CDR1 and CDR2 from the germline V gene are SEHNR and FQNEAQ (reference sequence). Trimming took 4 bases from V and 0 from J; bases not matched to a gene: 8. The CDR3 totals 16 residues. The CDR3 reads CASSWPGSGGSYEQYF. The CDR3 DNA reads TGTGCCAGCAGCTGGCCGGGGAGCGGGGGCTCCTACGAGCAGTACTTC.

This clonotype was observed a handful of times. The gene calls are TRBV7-9 and TRBJ1-1, with a possible D match to TRBD1 (6 bases). Per germline, CDR1 SEHNR and CDR2 FQNEAQ (reference sequence). The CDR3 runs to 14 residues. V lost 1 base and J lost 5, with 11 bases in between. The CDR3 region is CASSLEGGWTEAFF. The CDR3 DNA reads as TGTGCCAGCAGCTTAGAGGGGGGGTGGACTGAAGCTTTCTTT.

As regards this clonotype: Sequence at one end of the junction differs from germline and may be a read error. V and J are TRBV28 and TRBJ2-7; D is uncertain. Looked up from germline, CDR1 is MDHEN and CDR2 is SYDVKM. This CDR3 region has 15 residues. The DNA for the CDR3 is TGTGCCAGCAGTGCCCACAGTTCGTCTCGCATCGAGCAGGACTTC. It is translated as CASSAHSSSRIEQDF.

The V call is TRBV13, the J call TRBJ1-4, with D maybe TRBD1 (5 bases). Germline CDR1 is PRHDT and CDR2 is FYEKMQ (reference sequence). This CDR3 has 14 amino acids. The germline V and J ends were trimmed by 4 bases and 5 bases, with 11 bases remaining between them. Here the CDR3 DNA reads TGTGCCAGCAGCTCCTGGGGGGGGAATGAAAAACTGTTTTTT. As protein: CASSSWGGNEKLFF. The variable domain in full, completed from reference TRBV13 and TRBJ1-4, reads AAGVIQSPRHLIKEKRETATLKCYPIPRHDTVYWYQQGPGQDPQFLISFYEKMQSDKGSIPDRFSAQQFSDYHSELNMSSLELGDSALYFCASSSWGGNEKLFFGSGTQLSVL.

This chain connects TRBV4-3 to TRBJ2-3; 12 bases map to TRBD2. With V trimmed by 1 base and J by 2 bases, 10 bases remained unmatched. Germline CDR1 reads LGHNA; CDR2 reads YSLEER. The CDR3 contains 19 residues. CDR3: CASSQAPPLAGGPTDTQYF. Here the CDR3 DNA reads TGCGCCAGCAGCCAAGCCCCCCCTCTAGCGGGGGGGCCCACAGATACGCAGTATTTT.

This clonotype came up a few times. The chain recombines TRBV6-1 with TRBJ2-7; maybe TRBD2 (8 bases). The CDR3 is made up of 17 amino acids. In germline, CDR1 is MNHNS, CDR2 SASEGT. Deletions cut 6 bases from V and 0 bases from J, with 21 bases between. The CDR3 DNA reads TGTGCCAGCAGGCAAGGGCCGGGAGGGGGCCTCTCCTACGAGCAGTACTTC. It specifies CASRQGPGGGLSYEQYF.

The chain is built from TRBV5-1 and TRBJ1-4; 7 bases match TRBD1. The CDR3 extends over 15 amino acids. Per germline, CDR1 SGHRS and CDR2 YFSETQ. Germline trimming cut 4 bases from V and 3 bases from J; bases unmatched to any gene: 6. The CDR3 is CASSDGTASNEKLFF. The CDR3 DNA reads as TGCGCCAGCAGCGACGGGACAGCCTCTAATGAAAAACTGTTTTTT. Full variable domain (outside the CDR3, taken from reference TRBV5-1 and TRBJ1-4): KAGVTQTPRYLIKTRGQQVTLSCSPISGHRSVSWYQQTPGQGLQFLFEYFSETQRNKGNFPGRFSGRQFSNSRSEMNVSTLELGDSALYLCASSDGTASNEKLFFGSGTQLSVL.

This clonotype was seen more than once but under ten times. The rearrangement uses TRBV20-1 and TRBJ2-1; TRBD2 aligns across 10 bases. The CDR3 has 14 residues. V was clipped by 4 bases and J by 5 bases; unmatched bases: 5. Per germline, CDR1 DFQATT and CDR2 SNEGSKA (reference sequence). CDR3 amino acids: CSATLAGVDNEQFF. DNA of the CDR3: TGCAGTGCTACGCTAGCGGGGGTGGACAATGAGCAGTTCTTC.

This clonotype has just a few counts. V is TRBV3-1 and J is TRBJ2-1; TRBD1 matches 7 bases. CDR1 LGHDT and CDR2 YNNKEL come from the germline V gene (reference sequence). This CDR3 spans 12 amino acids. The junction had 4 bases not matched to a gene; V was cut back by 5 bases and J by 9 bases. The chain's CDR3 is CASSYRGAEQFF. The CDR3 region has the DNA TGTGCCAGCAGCTACAGGGGCGCTGAGCAGTTCTTC.

This clonotype was seen a handful of times. V and J are TRBV29-1 and TRBJ1-4; TRBD1 matches at 7 bases. This CDR3 has 13 residues. Germline lookup yields CDR1 SQVTM and CDR2 ANQGSEA. V dropped 4 bases and J dropped 6; count of bases not matched to a gene: 5. The chain's CDR3 is CSVAEGADEKLFF. The CDR3 DNA follows: TGCAGCGTTGCCGAGGGGGCGGATGAAAAACTGTTTTTT.

The V call is TRBV15, the J call TRBJ1-5; D unresolved. This CDR3 comprises 15 residues. Per germline, CDR1 LNHNV and CDR2 YYDKDF (reference sequence). The V and J ends lost 3 bases and 4 bases respectively, with 13 bases between them. The CDR3 region has the DNA TGTGCCACCAGCAGGGTGCGGCAACAAAATCAGCCCCAGCATTTT. Protein sequence: CATSRVRQQNQPQHF. The full variable domain, completed using reference TRBV15 and TRBJ1-5, is DAMVIQNPRYQVTQFGKPVTLSCSQTLNHNVMYWYQQKSSQAPKLLFHYYDKDFNNEADTPDNFQSRRPNTSFCFLDIRSPGLGDTAMYLCATSRVRQQNQPQHFGDGTRLSIL.

The rearrangement joins TRBV12-3 or TRBV12-4 to TRBJ1-1; D gene ambiguous. CDR3 length: 11 amino acids. Trimming stripped 10 bases from V and 4 bases from J, with 10 bases between. DNA for the CDR3: TGTGCCACCCAGAAAGTCACTGAAGCTTTCTTT. It codes for CATQKVTEAFF.

The V gene is TRBV19, the J gene TRBJ2-5; D is unresolved. Per the germline V gene, CDR1 is LNHDA and CDR2 is SQIVND (reference sequence). V was trimmed by 2 bases and J by 0 bases, leaving 10 bases between them. CDR3 length: 15 residues. The CDR3 DNA is TGTGCCAGTAGTATAAAGGGATGGTACCAAGAGACCCAGTACTTC. It yields the protein CASSIKGWYQETQYF.

Written as DNA, the CDR3 is TGTGCCAGTAGCTCCTTACAGGGGTTCAATCAGCCCCAGCATTTT. As protein: CASSSLQGFNQPQHF. The gene calls are TRBV19 and TRBJ1-5, with 7 bases matching TRBD1. CDR1 and CDR2 (germline): LNHDA, SQIVND (reference sequence). The CDR3 runs 15 residues. After removal of 6 bases from V and 3 bases from J, the junction contained 8 bases not matched to a gene.

In this sample, this clonotype turned up a few times. The chain uses TRBV24-1 and TRBJ2-1; tentative D call: TRBD2 (5 bases). With 5 bases removed from V and 4 bases from J, the gap between germline ends came to 8 bases. CDR1 and CDR2 from the germline V gene are KGHDR and SFDVKD. The length of the CDR3 is 13 residues. For the CDR3, the DNA is TGTGCCACCAGTGCAGGCGGGTACAATGAGCAGTTCTTC. It translates to CATSAGGYNEQFF.

The chain is built from TRBV30 and TRBJ2-3; TRBD2 matches at 10 bases. Germline assignment: CDR1 GTSNPN and CDR2 SVGIG (reference sequence). The ends lost 4 bases at V and 2 bases at J; junction bases unmatched: 6. The CDR3 is 15 residues long. Here the CDR3 DNA reads TGTGCCTGGACGCCTAGCGGGAGAGACACAGATACGCAGTATTTT. Encoded protein: CAWTPSGRDTDTQYF. Filled out from reference TRBV30 and TRBJ2-3, the complete variable domain reads SQTIHQWPATLVQPVGSPLSLECTVEGTSNPNLYWYRQAAGRGLQLLFYSVGIGQISSEVPQNLSASRPQDRQFILSSKKLLLSDSGFYLCAWTPSGRDTDTQYFGPGTRLTVL.

The chain couples TRBV20-1 to TRBJ2-5, with a possible D match to TRBD1 (5 bases). Germline assignment: CDR1 DFQATT and CDR2 SNEGSKA (reference sequence). The V gene lost 3 bases and the J gene lost 5 bases, with 10 bases spanning the gap. CDR3 length equals 12 residues. The CDR3 sequence: CSASWGGETQYF. The CDR3 region has the DNA TGCAGTGCTAGCTGGGGCGGTGAGACCCAGTACTTC.

The CDR3 DNA is TGTGCCATCAGTGGGGGGAATCTCCAAGAGACCCAGTTCTTC. Its translation: CAISGGNLQETQFF. The gene calls are TRBV10-3 and TRBJ2-1; D might be TRBD1 or TRBD2, each matching 5 bases. From germline, CDR1 is ENHRY and CDR2 SYGVKD. The V end was cut by 4 bases, the J end by 13 bases, with 20 bases between. The CDR3 spans 14 residues.

V is TRBV7-6 and J is TRBJ1-4; D remains unclear. V gave up 6 bases and J gave up 7 bases, with 12 bases separating them. The germline V gene encodes CDR1 SGHVS and CDR2 FNYEAQ. The CDR3 is 13 residues long. CDR3 protein: CASSPPGIEKLFF. CDR3 coding DNA: TGTGCCAGCAGTCCGCCGGGGATTGAAAAACTGTTTTTT.

The chain recombines TRBV10-3 with TRBJ1-6; 7 bases line up with TRBD1. V dropped 4 bases and J dropped 6; count of bases not matched to a gene: 3. This CDR3 is 14 amino acids long. Germline assignment: CDR1 ENHRY and CDR2 SYGVKD. CDR3 sequence reads: CAISATGRNSPLHF. CDR3 nucleotides: TGTGCCATCAGTGCGACAGGGCGTAATTCACCCCTCCACTTT.

This clonotype was counted once. As DNA, the CDR3 is TGTGCCAGCAGCTTTGGATTTGTGGGGATTCCGAACACAGATACGCAGTATTTT. Amino acid sequence: CASSFGFVGIPNTDTQYF. The chain joins TRBV7-3 to TRBJ2-3, with unresolved D. The germline V and J ends were trimmed by 3 bases and 2 bases, with 21 bases remaining between them. In germline, CDR1 is SGHTA, CDR2 FQGTGA. This CDR3 is built from 18 residues.